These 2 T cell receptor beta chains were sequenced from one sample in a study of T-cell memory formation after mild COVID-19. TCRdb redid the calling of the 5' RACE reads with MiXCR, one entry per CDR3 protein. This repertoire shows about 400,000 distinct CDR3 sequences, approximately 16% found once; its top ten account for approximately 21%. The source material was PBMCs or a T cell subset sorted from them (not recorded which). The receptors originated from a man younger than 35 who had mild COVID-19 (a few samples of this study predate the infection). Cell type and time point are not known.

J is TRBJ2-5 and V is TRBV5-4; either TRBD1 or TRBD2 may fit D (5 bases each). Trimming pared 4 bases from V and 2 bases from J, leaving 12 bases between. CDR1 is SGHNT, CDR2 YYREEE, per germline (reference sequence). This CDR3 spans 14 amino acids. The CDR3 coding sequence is TGTGCCAGCAGCCAGGGCGGGCGGCAAGAGACCCAGTACTTC. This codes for CASSQGGRQETQYF. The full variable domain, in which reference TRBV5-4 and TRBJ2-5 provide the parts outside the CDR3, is ETGVTQSPTHLIKTRGQQVTLRCSSQSGHNTVSWYQQALGQGPQFIFQYYREEENGRGNFPPRFSGLQFPNYSSELNVNALELDDSALYLCASSQGGRQETQYFGPGTRLLVL.

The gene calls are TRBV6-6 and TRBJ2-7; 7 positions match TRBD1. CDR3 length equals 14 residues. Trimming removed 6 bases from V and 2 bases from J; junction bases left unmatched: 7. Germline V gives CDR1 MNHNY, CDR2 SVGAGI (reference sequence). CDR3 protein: CASRQTGTAYEQYV. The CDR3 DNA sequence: TGTGCCAGCAGACAAACCGGGACAGCCTACGAGCAGTACGTC.